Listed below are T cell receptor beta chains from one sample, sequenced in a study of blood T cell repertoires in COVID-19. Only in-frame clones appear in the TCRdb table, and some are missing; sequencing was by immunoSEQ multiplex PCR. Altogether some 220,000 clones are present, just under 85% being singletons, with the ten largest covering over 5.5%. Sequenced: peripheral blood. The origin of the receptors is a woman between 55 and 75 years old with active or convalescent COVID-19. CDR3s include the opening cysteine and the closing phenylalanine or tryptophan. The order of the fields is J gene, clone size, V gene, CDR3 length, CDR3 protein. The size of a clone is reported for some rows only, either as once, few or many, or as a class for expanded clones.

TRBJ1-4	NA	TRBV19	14	CASSIQSHNEKLFF
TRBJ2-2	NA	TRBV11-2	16	CASSLVPGRGTGELFF
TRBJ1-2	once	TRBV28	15	CASSFRPGPGGGYTF
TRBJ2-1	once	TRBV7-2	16	CASSLRARGSYNEQFF
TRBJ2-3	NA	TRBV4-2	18	CASSQVVLRAGGGDTQYF
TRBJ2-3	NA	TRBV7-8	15	CASSLRRVEADTQYF
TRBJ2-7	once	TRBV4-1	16	CASSQEPAARSYEQYF
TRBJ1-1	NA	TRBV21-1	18	CASKVIPSPAQKNTEAFF
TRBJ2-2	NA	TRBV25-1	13	CASRKEGTGELFF
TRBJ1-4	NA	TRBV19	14	CASSAAKQGEKLFF
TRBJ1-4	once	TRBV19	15	CASSTQTSTNEKLFF
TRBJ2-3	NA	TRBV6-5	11	CASSRGDTQYF
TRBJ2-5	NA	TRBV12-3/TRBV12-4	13	CASSSGRRETQYF
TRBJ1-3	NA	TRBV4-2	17	CASSQGPGQGAGNTIYF
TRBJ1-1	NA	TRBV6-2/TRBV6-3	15	CASSFPPTGNTEAFF
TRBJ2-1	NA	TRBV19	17	CASSRQFLADSYNEQFF
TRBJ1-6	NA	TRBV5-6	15	CASSSYDQGGSPLHF
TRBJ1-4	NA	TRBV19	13	CASRKTGHEKLFF
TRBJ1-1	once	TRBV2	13	CASRLTGNTEAFF
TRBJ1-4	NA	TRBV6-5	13	CASRRDFNEKLFF
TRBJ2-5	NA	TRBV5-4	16	CASSSGLAGAGETQYF
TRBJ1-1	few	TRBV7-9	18	CASSSHVRTGRMNTEAFF
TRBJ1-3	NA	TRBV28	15	CASSSTGGSGNTIYF
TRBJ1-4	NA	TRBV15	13	CATSRGLEEKLFF
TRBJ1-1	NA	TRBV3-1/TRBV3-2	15	CASSQGSGPYTEAFF
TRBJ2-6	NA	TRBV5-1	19	CASSNRVGTVSSGANVLTF
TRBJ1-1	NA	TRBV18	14	CASSSTTVNTEAFF
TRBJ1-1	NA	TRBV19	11	CASSTRTEAFF
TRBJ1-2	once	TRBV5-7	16	CASSSKQGAQDYGYTF
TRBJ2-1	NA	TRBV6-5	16	CASSYSGTSVGYEQFF
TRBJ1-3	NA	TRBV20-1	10	CSALRNTIYF
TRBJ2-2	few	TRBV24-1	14	CATGTSPLAGELFF
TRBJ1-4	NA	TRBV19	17	CASSTQSPGATNEKLFF
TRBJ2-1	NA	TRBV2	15	CASSPGTGAYNEQFF
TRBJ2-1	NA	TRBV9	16	CASSPRLAGSYNEQFF
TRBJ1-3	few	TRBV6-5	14	CATRDAGSGNTIYF
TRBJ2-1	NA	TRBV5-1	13	CASRTGTNNEQFF
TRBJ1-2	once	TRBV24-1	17	CATSDSGQGAFNYGYTF
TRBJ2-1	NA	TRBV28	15	CASSNGGAGDNEQFF
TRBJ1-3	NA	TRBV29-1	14	CSVGSRGNGNTIYF
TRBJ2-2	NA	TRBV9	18	CASSPRGGGAPGTGELFF
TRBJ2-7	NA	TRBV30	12	CAWGRGFDEQYF
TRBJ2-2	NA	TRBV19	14	CASSRGGDTGELFF
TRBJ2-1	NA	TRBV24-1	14	CATTGGGGYNEQFF
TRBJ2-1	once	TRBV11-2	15	CASSAGTPGGNEQFF
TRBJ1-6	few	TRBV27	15	CASSLRDRDNSPLHF
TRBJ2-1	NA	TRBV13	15	CASSSTGEGHNEQFF
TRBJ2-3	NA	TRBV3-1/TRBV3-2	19	CASSQPMRWAGVRSDTQYF
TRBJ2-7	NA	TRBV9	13	CASSVHVGSEQYF